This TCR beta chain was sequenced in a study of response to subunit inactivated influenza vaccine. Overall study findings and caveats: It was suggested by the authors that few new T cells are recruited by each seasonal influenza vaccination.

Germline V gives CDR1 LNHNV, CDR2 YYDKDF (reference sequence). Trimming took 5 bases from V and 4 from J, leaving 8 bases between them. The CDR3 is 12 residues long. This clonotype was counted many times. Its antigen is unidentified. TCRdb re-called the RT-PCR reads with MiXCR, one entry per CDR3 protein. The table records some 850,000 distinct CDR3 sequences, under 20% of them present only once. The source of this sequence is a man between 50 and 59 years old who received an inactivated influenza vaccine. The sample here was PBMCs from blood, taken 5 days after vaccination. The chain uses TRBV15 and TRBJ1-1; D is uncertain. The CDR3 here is CATSGGITEAFF. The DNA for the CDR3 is TGTGCCACCAGCGGAGGGATCACTGAAGCTTTCTTT.